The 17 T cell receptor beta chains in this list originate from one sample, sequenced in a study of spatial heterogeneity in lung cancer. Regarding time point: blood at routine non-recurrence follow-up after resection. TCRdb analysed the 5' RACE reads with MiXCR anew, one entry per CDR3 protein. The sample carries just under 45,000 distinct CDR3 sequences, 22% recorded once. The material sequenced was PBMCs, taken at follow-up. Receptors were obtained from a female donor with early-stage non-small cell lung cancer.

This CDR3 is CASTESYEQYF. CDR3 sequence (DNA): TGTGCCAGCACCGAAAGCTACGAGCAGTACTTC. V gene TRBV2 combines with J gene TRBJ2-7; D ambiguous. The CDR3 runs 11 residues. Germline V gene lookup returns CDR1 SNHLY and CDR2 FYNNEI. Trimming took off 7 bases at V and 3 bases at J, with 7 bases between the two ends.

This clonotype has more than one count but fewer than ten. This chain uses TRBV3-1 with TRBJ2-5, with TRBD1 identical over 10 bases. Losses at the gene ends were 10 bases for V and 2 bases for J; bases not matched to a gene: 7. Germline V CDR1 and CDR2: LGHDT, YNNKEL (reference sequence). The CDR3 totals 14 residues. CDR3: CATLDRGTQETQYF. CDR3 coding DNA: TGTGCCACCTTGGACAGGGGGACTCAAGAGACCCAGTACTTC.

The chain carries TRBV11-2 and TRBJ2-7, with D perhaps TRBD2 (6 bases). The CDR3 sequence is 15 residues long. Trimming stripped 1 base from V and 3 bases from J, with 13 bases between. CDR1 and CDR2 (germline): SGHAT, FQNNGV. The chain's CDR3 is CASSLVGSGDYEQYF. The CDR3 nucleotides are TGTGCCAGCAGCTTAGTTGGTAGCGGAGACTACGAGCAGTACTTC.

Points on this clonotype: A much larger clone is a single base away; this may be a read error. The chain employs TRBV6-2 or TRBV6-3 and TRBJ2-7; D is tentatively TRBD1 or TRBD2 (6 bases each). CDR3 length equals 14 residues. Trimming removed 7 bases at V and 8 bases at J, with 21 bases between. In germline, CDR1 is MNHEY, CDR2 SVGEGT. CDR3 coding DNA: TGTGCCAGCAACACACAAAAAGGGGGGAACAAGCAGTACTTC. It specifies CASNTQKGGNKQYF.

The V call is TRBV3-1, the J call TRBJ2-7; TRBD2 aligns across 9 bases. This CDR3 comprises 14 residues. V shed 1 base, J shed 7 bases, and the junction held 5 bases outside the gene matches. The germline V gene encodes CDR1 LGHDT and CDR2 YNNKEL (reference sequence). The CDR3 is CASSQVAGVSEQYF. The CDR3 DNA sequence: TGTGCCAGCAGCCAAGTAGCGGGAGTGTCAGAGCAGTACTTC.

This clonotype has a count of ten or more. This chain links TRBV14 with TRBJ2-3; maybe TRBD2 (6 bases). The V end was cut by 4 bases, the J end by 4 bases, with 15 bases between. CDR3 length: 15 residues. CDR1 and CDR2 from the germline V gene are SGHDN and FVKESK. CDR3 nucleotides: TGTGCCAGCAGCCTGAATTCGGGGGAACCAGATACGCAGTATTTT. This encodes CASSLNSGEPDTQYF.

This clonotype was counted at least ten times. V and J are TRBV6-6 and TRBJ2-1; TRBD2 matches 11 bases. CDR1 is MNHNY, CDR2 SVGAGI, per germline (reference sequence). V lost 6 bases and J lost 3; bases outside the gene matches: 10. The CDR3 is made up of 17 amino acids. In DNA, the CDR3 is TGTGCCAGCAGCCTCCGGGGTAGCGGGAGGGGCTACAATGAGCAGTTCTTC. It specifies CASSLRGSGRGYNEQFF.

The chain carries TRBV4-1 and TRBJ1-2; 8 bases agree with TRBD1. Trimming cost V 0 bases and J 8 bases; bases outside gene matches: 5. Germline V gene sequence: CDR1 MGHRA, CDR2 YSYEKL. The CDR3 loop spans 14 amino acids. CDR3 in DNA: TGCGCCAGCAGCCAAGACAGGGGGCGAGCGGGCTACACCTTC. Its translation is CASSQDRGRAGYTF.

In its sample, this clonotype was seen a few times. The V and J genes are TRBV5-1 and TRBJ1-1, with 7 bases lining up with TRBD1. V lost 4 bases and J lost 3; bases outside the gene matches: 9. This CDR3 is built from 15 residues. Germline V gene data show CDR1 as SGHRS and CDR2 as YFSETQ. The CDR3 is CASSRTGAVDTEAFF. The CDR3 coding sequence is TGCGCCAGCAGCAGAACAGGGGCAGTTGACACTGAAGCTTTCTTT.

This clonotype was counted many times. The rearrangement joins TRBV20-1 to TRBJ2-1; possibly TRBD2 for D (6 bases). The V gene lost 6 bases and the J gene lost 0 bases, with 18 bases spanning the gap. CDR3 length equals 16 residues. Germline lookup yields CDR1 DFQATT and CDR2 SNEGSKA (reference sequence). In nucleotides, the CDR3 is TGCAGTGCCCTGACACTCAGTAGCGGCTCCTACAATGAGCAGTTCTTC. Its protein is CSALTLSSGSYNEQFF.

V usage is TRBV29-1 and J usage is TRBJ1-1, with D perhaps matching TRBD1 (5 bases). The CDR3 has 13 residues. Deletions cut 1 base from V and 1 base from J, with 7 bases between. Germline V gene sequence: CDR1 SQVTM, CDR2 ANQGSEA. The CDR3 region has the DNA TGCAGCGTTGAAGTTGGGGGGAACACTGAAGCTTTCTTT. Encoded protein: CSVEVGGNTEAFF. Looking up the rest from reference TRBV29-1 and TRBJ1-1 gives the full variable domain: SAVISQKPSRDICQRGTSLTIQCQVDSQVTMMFWYRQQPGQSLTLIATANQGSEATYESGFVIDKFPISRPNLTFSTLTVSNMSPEDSSIYLCSVEVGGNTEAFFGQGTRLTVV.

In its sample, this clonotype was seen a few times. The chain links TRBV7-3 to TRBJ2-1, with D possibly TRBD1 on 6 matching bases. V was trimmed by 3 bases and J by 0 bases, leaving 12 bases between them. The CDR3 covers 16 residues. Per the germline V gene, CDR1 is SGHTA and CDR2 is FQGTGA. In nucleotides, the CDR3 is TGTGCCAGCAGCTTCAGGGGTAAGAGCTCCTACAATGAGCAGTTCTTC. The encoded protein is CASSFRGKSSYNEQFF.

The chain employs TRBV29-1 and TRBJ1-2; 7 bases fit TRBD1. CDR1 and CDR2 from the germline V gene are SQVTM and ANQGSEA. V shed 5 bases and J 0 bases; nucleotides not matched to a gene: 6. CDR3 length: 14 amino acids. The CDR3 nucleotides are TGCAGCGTTCTGGGGACAGTGACTAACTATGGCTACACCTTC. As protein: CSVLGTVTNYGYTF.

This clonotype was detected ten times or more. CDR3 sequence (DNA): TGTGCCGTGGGACTGCCGGGGGAGAAAAACATTCAGTACTTC. This gives the protein CAVGLPGEKNIQYF. The rearrangement joins TRBV12-3 or TRBV12-4 to TRBJ2-4, with a tentative D call TRBD2 (6 bases). The CDR3 covers 14 residues. Trimming removed 11 bases at V and 4 bases at J, with 18 bases between.

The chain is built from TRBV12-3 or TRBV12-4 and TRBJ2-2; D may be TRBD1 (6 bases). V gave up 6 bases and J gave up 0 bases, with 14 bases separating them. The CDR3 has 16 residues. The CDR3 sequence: CASSLDRQANTGELFF. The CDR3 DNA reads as TGTGCCAGCAGCCTAGATAGACAGGCGAACACCGGGGAGCTGTTTTTT.

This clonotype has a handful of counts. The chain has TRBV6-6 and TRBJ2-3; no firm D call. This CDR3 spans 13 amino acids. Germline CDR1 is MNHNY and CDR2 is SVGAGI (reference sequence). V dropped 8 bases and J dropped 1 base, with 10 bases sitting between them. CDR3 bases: TGTGCCAGCTCCCAGTTGGGCACAGATACGCAGTATTTT. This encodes CASSQLGTDTQYF.

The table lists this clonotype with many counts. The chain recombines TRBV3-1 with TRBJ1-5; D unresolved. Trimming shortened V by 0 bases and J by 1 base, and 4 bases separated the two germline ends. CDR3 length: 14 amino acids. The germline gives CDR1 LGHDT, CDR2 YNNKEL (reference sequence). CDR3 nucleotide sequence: TGTGCCAGCAGCCAAGAGGACAGCAATCAGCCCCAGCATTTT. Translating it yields CASSQEDSNQPQHF.